The 18 T cell receptor beta chains reported below all come from one sample, sequenced in a study of PD-L1 blockade in urothelial cancer. Time point meaning: peripheral blood 6 weeks after treatment start. Measured with immunoSEQ multiplex PCR; TCRdb has only the in-frame clones, and not every one. The table has approximately 110,000 clones, around 90% seen once. The sequences come from PBMCs, collected around atezolizumab (anti-PD-L1) treatment. Source of these receptors: a man aged 55 to 70 with urothelial cancer.

The table lists this clone with a count of one. The CDR3 loop reads CAWSNGQKYGYTF. CDR3 in DNA: TGTGCCTGGTCAAATGGCCAGAAGTATGGCTACACCTTC. The gene calls are TRBV30 and TRBJ1-2; no clear D gene. CDR3 size: 13 residues. Trimming pared 5 bases from V and 5 bases from J, leaving 15 bases between. Germline V gene data show CDR1 as GTSNPN and CDR2 as SVGIG (reference sequence).

The CDR3 DNA reads as TGTGCCAGCAGCTTAGCGGGTCGCGGAAATTCACCCCTCCACTTT. It encodes CASSLAGRGNSPLHF. The gene calls are TRBV7-2 and TRBJ1-6; D remains unclear. The CDR3 runs to 15 residues. CDR1 is SGHTA and CDR2 is FQGNSA in the germline V gene. The ends were cut back, 0 bases at V and 7 bases at J, with 10 bases in the middle.

V is TRBV19 and J is TRBJ2-7, with TRBD2 as a possible D gene (5 bases). V lost 1 base and J lost 3, with 7 bases in between. The CDR3 loop spans 13 amino acids. From germline, CDR1 is LNHDA and CDR2 SQIVND (reference sequence). CDR3 sequence: CASSIGTSYEQYF. The CDR3 DNA sequence: TGTGCCAGTAGTATAGGCACTAGCTACGAGCAGTACTTC.

This chain connects TRBV6-1 to TRBJ2-7; tentatively, D is TRBD2 (6 bases). Germline CDR1 and CDR2: MNHNS and SASEGT. V was clipped by 4 bases and J by 3 bases, with 13 bases between them. This CDR3 contains 14 residues. The chain's CDR3 is CASSGGLGGYEQYF. CDR3 in DNA: TGTGCCAGCAGTGGAGGCCTGGGGGGCTACGAGCAGTACTTC.

The chain is built from TRBV19 and TRBJ2-6, with 8 bases aligning to TRBD1. Germline lookup yields CDR1 LNHDA and CDR2 SQIVND (reference sequence). After removal of 5 bases from V and 4 bases from J, the junction contained 7 bases not matched to a gene. CDR3 length equals 16 residues. CDR3 loop: CASSSHRGAGANVLTF. The DNA for the CDR3 is TGTGCCAGTAGTTCGCACAGGGGGGCCGGGGCCAACGTCCTGACTTTC.

The chain links TRBV27 to TRBJ1-4; TRBD1 aligns across 8 bases. Germline loops: CDR1 MNHEY, CDR2 SMNVEV (reference sequence). Trimming cost V 4 bases and J 4 bases; bases outside gene matches: 2. The CDR3 is 14 amino acids. CDR3 residues: CASSSGQDNEKLFF. The CDR3 DNA reads as TGTGCCAGCAGTTCGGGACAGGATAATGAAAAACTGTTTTTT.

The chain has TRBV9 and TRBJ2-3; 9 bases agree with TRBD1. V lost 0 bases, J lost 8 bases, and 4 bases stayed unmatched. The germline CDR1 and CDR2 sequences are SGDLS and YYNGEE. The length of the CDR3 is 14 residues. DNA of the CDR3: TGTGCCAGCAGCGTAGAGACAGGGGGACTTACGCAGTATTTT. It translates to CASSVETGGLTQYF.

The CDR3 sequence is CASSPPGLGVDTQYF. CDR3 bases: TGTGCCAGCTCACCCCCGGGACTGGGGGTAGATACGCAGTATTTT. The J gene is TRBJ2-3, the V gene TRBV18; weak D call: TRBD2 (6 bases). The V end was cut by 3 bases, the J end by 5 bases, with 15 bases between. The germline V gene has CDR1 KGHSH and CDR2 LQKENI. The CDR3 spans 15 residues.

On this clone itself: This sample includes further DNA sequences coding for the same CDR3. The chain couples TRBV5-1 to TRBJ2-7; 8 nucleotides match TRBD1. This CDR3 spans 15 amino acids. Unmatched junction bases numbered 6, after V lost 0 bases and J lost 4 bases. Germline assignment: CDR1 SGHRS and CDR2 YFSETQ. CDR3 nucleotides: TGCGCCAGCAGCTTGGGGGGACAGGTTTTGTACGAGCAGTACTTC. Protein product: CASSLGGQVLYEQYF.

This clone came up a few times. This chain joins TRBV5-1 and TRBJ1-1, with 10 bases identical to TRBD1. Losses at the gene ends were 4 bases for V and 8 bases for J; bases not matched to a gene: 11. Germline V gene lookup returns CDR1 SGHRS and CDR2 YFSETQ. The length of the CDR3 is 15 residues. CDR3 sequence: CASSPYATGGAEAFF. DNA of the CDR3: TGCGCCAGCAGCCCTTACGCGACAGGGGGCGCGGAAGCTTTCTTT.

The genes are TRBV5-1 and TRBJ2-1; 11 bases are a match to TRBD2. Looked up from germline, CDR1 is SGHRS and CDR2 is YFSETQ. Trimming removed 3 bases from V and 8 bases from J; junction bases left unmatched: 7. The CDR3 consists of 15 residues. CDR3 nucleotides: TGCGCCAGCAGCTCTAGCGGGAGGTCTGGGGATGAGCAGTTCTTC. The encoded protein is CASSSSGRSGDEQFF.

CDR3 sequence: CASRGQTYEQYF. The CDR3 nucleotides read TGTGCCAGCAGGGGACAGACCTACGAGCAGTACTTC. The chain combines TRBV6-6 with TRBJ2-7, with 7 bases that match TRBD1. Trimming at V came to 6 bases and at J to 2 bases, leaving 1 base not matched to a gene. Looked up from germline, CDR1 is MNHNY and CDR2 is SVGAGI (reference sequence). The CDR3 extends over 12 amino acids.

The CDR3 reads CASSLMSSGGLGEQFF. Here the CDR3 DNA reads TGTGCCAGCAGTTTAATGTCCAGCGGCGGACTGGGGGAGCAGTTCTTC. The rearrangement uses TRBV28 and TRBJ2-1; TRBD2 might be the D (5 bases). V gave up 2 bases and J gave up 10 bases, with 21 bases separating them. This CDR3 has 16 amino acids. Germline assignment: CDR1 MDHEN and CDR2 SYDVKM.

The CDR3 DNA sequence: TGCGCCAGCAGCCAAGATCCGCAGGGGGGAAACAATGAGCAGTTCTTC. It specifies CASSQDPQGGNNEQFF. This sequence joins TRBV4-3 and TRBJ2-1; D might be TRBD1 (7 bases). The CDR3 runs to 16 residues. Trimming removed 0 bases from V and 5 bases from J, with 14 bases in between. Germline V gene lookup returns CDR1 LGHNA and CDR2 YSLEER.

This clone appeared a single time. As DNA, the CDR3 is TGCGCCAGCAGCTTTAGCCCACAAGAGACCCAGTACTTC. Residues: CASSFSPQETQYF. This sequence joins TRBV5-1 and TRBJ2-5; unclear D gene. The germline V gene has CDR1 SGHRS and CDR2 YFSETQ. Trimming left V 2 bases short and J 2 bases short, with 7 bases between. The CDR3 sequence is 13 residues long. Together with reference TRBV5-1 and TRBJ2-5, the CDR3 gives the full variable domain: KAGVTQTPRYLIKTRGQQVTLSCSPISGHRSVSWYQQTPGQGLQFLFEYFSETQRNKGNFPGRFSGRQFSNSRSEMNVSTLELGDSALYLCASSFSPQETQYFGPGTRLLVL.

V usage is TRBV2 and J usage is TRBJ2-3, with D perhaps TRBD1 (6 bases). The CDR3 is 16 residues long. Germline CDR1 and CDR2: SNHLY and FYNNEI. V lost 4 bases to trimming and J lost 0 bases, with 14 bases between them. The CDR3 here is CASSGGHADSTDTQYF. The DNA for the CDR3 is TGTGCCAGCAGTGGGGGGCACGCCGATAGCACAGATACGCAGTATTTT. The full variable domain, rest sourced from reference TRBV2 and TRBJ2-3, is EPEVTQTPSHQVTQMGQEVILRCVPISNHLYFYWYRQILGQKVEFLVSFYNNEISEKSEIFDDQFSVERPDGSNFTLKIRSTKLEDSAMYFCASSGGHADSTDTQYFGPGTRLTVL.

This chain uses TRBV7-3 with TRBJ2-2, with D maybe TRBD2 (5 bases). Deletions cut 4 bases from V and 8 bases from J, with 11 bases between. The germline V gene encodes CDR1 SGHTA and CDR2 FQGTGA. The CDR3 consists of 13 residues. The CDR3 region has the DNA TGTGCCAGCAGCTCGATGACGGGGGGGGAGCTGTTTTTT. It encodes CASSSMTGGELFF. The entire variable domain, with the rest obtained from reference TRBV7-3 and TRBJ2-2, is as follows: GAGVSQTPSNKVTEKGKYVELRCDPISGHTALYWYRQSLGQGPEFLIYFQGTGAADDSGLPNDRFFAVRPEGSVSTLKIQRTERGDSAVYLCASSSMTGGELFFGEGSRLTVL.

The V and J genes are TRBV19 and TRBJ1-3; D possibly corresponds to TRBD1 (5 bases). With 3 bases removed from V and 0 bases from J, the gap between germline ends came to 12 bases. The CDR3 contains 16 residues. Germline lookup yields CDR1 LNHDA and CDR2 SQIVND (reference sequence). CDR3 bases: TGTGCCAGTAGTATCCTGGACACGGCCTCTGGAAACACCATATATTTT. This codes for CASSILDTASGNTIYF.